This TCR beta chain is drawn from a study of blood T cell repertoires in COVID-19. Across the study: Sites across the United States, Italy and Spain contributed samples from acute and convalescent COVID-19. PBMCs, B-cell-depleted T cells, or T cells were the source of the cDNA or gDNA that made up the material.

The table came from immunoSEQ multiplex PCR; TCRdb's copy has only in-frame clones and leaves some out. The sample holds approximately 250,000 clones, approximately 80% seen once. Looked up from germline, CDR1 is MNHEY and CDR2 is SMNVEV (reference sequence). V was trimmed by 4 bases and J by 0 bases, leaving 16 bases between them. The CDR3 runs to 18 residues. The rearrangement links TRBV27 to TRBJ1-6; D is ambiguous. This sequence was found in a woman aged 40 to 55 who had recovered from COVID-19. The specimen was peripheral blood. The CDR3, as DNA: TGTGCCAGCAGTTCCCCGACGGGCGGGAGCTCCTATAATTCACCCCTCCACTTT. It encodes CASSSPTGGSSYNSPLHF.